The source of this T cell receptor (beta chain) is a study of blood T cell repertoires in COVID-19. At the level of the study: PBMCs, B-cell-depleted T cells, or T cells provided the cDNA or gDNA that made up the material.

The length of the CDR3 is 15 residues. Germline CDR1 is KGHSH and CDR2 is LQKENI. V lost 3 bases, J lost 4 bases, and 14 bases lay in between. Assay used: immunoSEQ multiplex PCR; TCRdb lists only in-frame clones, some missing. The table lists about 73,000 clones, around 88% of them singletons. The chain uses TRBV18 and TRBJ2-3; a possible D gene is TRBD2 (5 bases). Sequencing input: peripheral blood. This clonotype was sampled from a man between 45 and 60 years old with active COVID-19. This CDR3 is CASSPLGYGADTQYF. CDR3 bases: TGTGCCAGCTCACCCTTGGGCTACGGGGCAGATACGCAGTATTTT.